The T cell receptor beta chain described here comes from a study of beta chain features in type 1 diabetes. Study results and caveats: Insertions were fewer and deletions more numerous at VDJ junctions in type 1 diabetes patients. Significant though moderate, a shortening of TCRB CDR3s appeared in all four CD4+ subsets of Type 1 diabetes patients. Patients showed naive, central memory and Treg TCRB repertoires that appeared more similar than those of healthy donors.

As concerns this clone: The antigen remains unidentified.

The investigators reverse transcribed all of the isolated RNA, so they sequenced expressed TCRB transcripts. Regulatory, naive and central memory T cell samples averaged around 3.6 million reads. Clones were sequenced by immunoSEQ multiplex PCR, and TCRdb holds only the in-frame ones, with some missing. The table has 200,000 to 300,000 clones, just over 20% seen once. J lost 5 bases, V lost 5 bases, and 10 bases had no gene match. The germline gives CDR1 SNHLY, CDR2 FYNNEI. The CDR3 extends over 17 amino acids. Sorting based on CD45RO/CCR7/CD25/CD127/CD95/CD27 separated CD4+ naive, central memory, regulatory and stem cell-like memory cells.

The receptor was isolated from a woman in her 40s with type 1 diabetes. V gene TRBV2 combines with J gene TRBJ2-2, with 11 bases lining up with TRBD2. Sequencing input: naive CD4+ T cells from blood. The CDR3 DNA reads TGTGCCAGCAGTCTGACAGGGACTAGCGGAAGAACCGGGGAGCTGTTTTTT. It specifies CASSLTGTSGRTGELFF.